This TCR beta chain came from a study of cytomegalovirus exposure and HLA in healthy donors. Points from the study as a whole: A missense DCLRE1C variant was associated with V- and J-gene trimming of TCR beta chains in a later analysis, and an independent cohort replicated the association. HLA restriction was apparent for most CMV-associated TCR beta chains in a later analysis. It was taken for granted in presence/absence analyses that sequencing depth across donors was roughly uniform. It was about 150 TCR beta chains that were listed as cytomegalovirus-associated.

Comment on this clone: Antigen unknown.

The PCR ran on 60 Vbeta and 13 Jbeta primers. The data were produced by immunoSEQ multiplex PCR, yet TCRdb's version contains in-frame clones alone and is incomplete. Of approximately 240,000 clones listed, 75% to 85% are singletons. This CDR3 has 13 amino acids. Per the germline V gene, CDR1 is SGHRS and CDR2 is YFSETQ. This chain links TRBV5-1 with TRBJ2-5; D may be TRBD1 (5 bases). The DNA end is more similar to TRBJ2-7, so the J call may be wrong. Material for sequencing was PBMCs. This receptor was taken from a woman aged 55-69 years in good health and CMV-seropositive. Here the CDR3 reads CASSLGPQDEQYF. The CDR3 DNA is TGCGCCAGCAGCTTGGGACCACAGGACGAGCAGTACTTC.